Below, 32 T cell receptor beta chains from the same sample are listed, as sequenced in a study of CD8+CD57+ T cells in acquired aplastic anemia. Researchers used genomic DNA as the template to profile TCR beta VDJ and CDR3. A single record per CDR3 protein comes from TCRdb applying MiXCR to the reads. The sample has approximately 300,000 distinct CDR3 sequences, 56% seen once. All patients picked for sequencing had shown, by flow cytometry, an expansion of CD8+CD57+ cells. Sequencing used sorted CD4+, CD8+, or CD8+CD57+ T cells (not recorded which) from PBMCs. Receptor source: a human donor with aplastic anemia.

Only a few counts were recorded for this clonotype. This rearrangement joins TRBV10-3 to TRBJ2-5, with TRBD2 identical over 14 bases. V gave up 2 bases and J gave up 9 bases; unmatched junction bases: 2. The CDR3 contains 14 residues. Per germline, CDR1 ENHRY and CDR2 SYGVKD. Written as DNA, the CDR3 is TGTGCCATCAGTGAGCCGGGACTAGCGGGAGCCCAGTACTTC. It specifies CAISEPGLAGAQYF.

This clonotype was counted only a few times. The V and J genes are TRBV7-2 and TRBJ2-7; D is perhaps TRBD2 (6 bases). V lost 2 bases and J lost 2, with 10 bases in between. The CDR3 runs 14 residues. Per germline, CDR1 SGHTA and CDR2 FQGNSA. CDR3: CASSLSRTTYEQYF. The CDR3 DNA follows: TGTGCCAGCAGCTTATCACGGACTACCTACGAGCAGTACTTC.

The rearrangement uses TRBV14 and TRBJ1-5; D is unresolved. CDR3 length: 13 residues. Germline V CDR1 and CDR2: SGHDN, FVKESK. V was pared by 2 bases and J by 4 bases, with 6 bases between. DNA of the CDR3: TGTGCCAGCAGCCAATACGTAAATCAGCCCCAGCATTTT. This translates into CASSQYVNQPQHF.

Written as DNA, the CDR3 is TGCAGTGCTAGTCCCGCTAGCGAAGGGACAGGTTCAAACGAGCAGTACTTC. Translating it yields CSASPASEGTGSNEQYF. The rearrangement uses TRBV20-1 and TRBJ2-7; 8 bases are a match to TRBD1. The CDR3 loop spans 17 amino acids. Germline lookup yields CDR1 DFQATT and CDR2 SNEGSKA (reference sequence). Losses at the gene ends were 3 bases for V and 5 bases for J; bases not matched to a gene: 18.

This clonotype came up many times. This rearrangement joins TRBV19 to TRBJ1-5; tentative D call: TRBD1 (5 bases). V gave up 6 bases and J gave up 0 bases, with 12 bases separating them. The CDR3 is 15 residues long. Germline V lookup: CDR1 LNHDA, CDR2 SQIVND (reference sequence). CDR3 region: CASSPPTVSNQPQHF. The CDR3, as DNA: TGTGCCAGTAGCCCCCCGACAGTTAGCAATCAGCCCCAGCATTTT.

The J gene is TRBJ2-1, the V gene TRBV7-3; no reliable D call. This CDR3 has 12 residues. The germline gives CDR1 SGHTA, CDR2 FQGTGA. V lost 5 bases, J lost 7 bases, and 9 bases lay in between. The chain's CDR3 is CASSARWNEQFF. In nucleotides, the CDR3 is TGTGCCAGCAGCGCGCGTTGGAATGAGCAGTTCTTC.

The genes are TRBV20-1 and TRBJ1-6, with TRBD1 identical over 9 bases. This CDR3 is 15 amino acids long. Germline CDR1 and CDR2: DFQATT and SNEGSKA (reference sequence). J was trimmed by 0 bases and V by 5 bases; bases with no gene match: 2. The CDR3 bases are TGCAGTGCTCGGGACAGGGTCTCCTATAATTCACCCCTCCACTTT. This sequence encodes CSARDRVSYNSPLHF.

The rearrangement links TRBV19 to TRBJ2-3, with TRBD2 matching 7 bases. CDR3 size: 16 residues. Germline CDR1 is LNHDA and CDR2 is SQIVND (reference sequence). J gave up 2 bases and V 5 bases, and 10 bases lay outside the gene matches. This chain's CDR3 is CASSSSSGTFTDTQYF. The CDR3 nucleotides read TGTGCCAGTAGTTCCTCTAGCGGAACTTTCACAGATACGCAGTATTTT.

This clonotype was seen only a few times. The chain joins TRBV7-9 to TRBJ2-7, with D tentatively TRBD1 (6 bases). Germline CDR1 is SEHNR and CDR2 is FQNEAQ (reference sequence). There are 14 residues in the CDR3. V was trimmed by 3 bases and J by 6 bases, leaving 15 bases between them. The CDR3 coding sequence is TGTGCCAGCAGCTTTCCGGGACACCTATCCGAGCAGTACTTC. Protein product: CASSFPGHLSEQYF.

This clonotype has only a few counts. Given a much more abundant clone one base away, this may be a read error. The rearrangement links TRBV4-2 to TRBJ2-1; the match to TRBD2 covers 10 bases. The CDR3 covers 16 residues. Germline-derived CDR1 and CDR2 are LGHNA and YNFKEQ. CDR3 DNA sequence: TGTGCCAGCAGCCAGGCGGTGCTAGCGGGAGTGAATGAGCAGCTCTTC. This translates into CASSQAVLAGVNEQLF.

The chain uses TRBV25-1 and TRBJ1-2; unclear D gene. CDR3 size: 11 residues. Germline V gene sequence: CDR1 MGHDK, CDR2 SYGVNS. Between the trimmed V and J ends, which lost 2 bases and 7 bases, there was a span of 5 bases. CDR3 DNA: TGTGCCAGCAGTGAAAACAGTGGCTACACCTTC. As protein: CASSENSGYTF.

The CDR3 DNA follows: TGCAGTGCTTCCCGGCGGGGCCCTTACGAGCAGTACTTC. This encodes CSASRRGPYEQYF. The chain joins TRBV20-1 to TRBJ2-7; TRBD2 is a possible D gene (6 bases). Germline V lookup: CDR1 DFQATT, CDR2 SNEGSKA (reference sequence). V lost 5 bases and J lost 4, with 15 bases in between. This CDR3 has 13 amino acids.

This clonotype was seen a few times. CDR3 in DNA: TGTGCCATCAGTGCGACAGGGGATAATTCACCCCTCCACTTT. Residues: CAISATGDNSPLHF. The chain uses TRBV10-3 and TRBJ1-6, with 8 nucleotides matching TRBD1. CDR1 and CDR2 (germline): ENHRY, SYGVKD. The V gene end was trimmed by 4 bases and the J gene end by 5 bases; junction bases not matched to a gene: 1. The CDR3 contains 14 residues.

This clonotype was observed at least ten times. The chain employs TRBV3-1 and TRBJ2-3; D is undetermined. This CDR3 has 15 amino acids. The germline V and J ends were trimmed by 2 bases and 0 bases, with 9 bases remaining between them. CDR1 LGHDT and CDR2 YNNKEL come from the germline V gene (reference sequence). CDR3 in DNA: TGTGCCAGCAGCCAATCGACACTTAGCACAGATACGCAGTATTTT. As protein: CASSQSTLSTDTQYF.

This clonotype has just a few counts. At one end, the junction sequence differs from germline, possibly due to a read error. The CDR3 region is CASSLDRVKETQYF. As DNA, the CDR3 is TGTGCTAGCAGCTTAGATAGGGTGAAGGAGACCCAGTACTTC. This chain joins TRBV7-7 and TRBJ2-5, with D uncertain. Per the germline V gene, CDR1 is SSHAT and CDR2 is FNYEAQ (reference sequence). CDR3 size: 14 residues.

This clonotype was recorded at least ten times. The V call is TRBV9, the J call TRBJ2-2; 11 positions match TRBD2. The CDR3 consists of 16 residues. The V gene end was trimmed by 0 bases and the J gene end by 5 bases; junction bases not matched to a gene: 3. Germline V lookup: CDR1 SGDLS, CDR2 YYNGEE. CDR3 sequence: CASSVGGLAATGELFF. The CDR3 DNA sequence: TGTGCCAGCAGCGTAGGGGGACTAGCGGCAACCGGGGAGCTGTTTTTT.

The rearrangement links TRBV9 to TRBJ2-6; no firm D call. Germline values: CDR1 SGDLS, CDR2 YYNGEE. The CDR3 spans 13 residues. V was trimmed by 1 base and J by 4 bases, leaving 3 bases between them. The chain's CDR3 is CASSVQGANVLTF. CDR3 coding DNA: TGTGCCAGCAGCGTACAGGGGGCCAACGTCCTGACTTTC.

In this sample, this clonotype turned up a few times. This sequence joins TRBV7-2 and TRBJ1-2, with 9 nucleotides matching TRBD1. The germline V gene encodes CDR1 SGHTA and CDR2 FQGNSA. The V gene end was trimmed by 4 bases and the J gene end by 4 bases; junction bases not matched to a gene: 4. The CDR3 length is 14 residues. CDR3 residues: CASSWGQGAYGYTF. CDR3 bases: TGTGCCAGCAGCTGGGGACAGGGAGCCTATGGCTACACCTTC. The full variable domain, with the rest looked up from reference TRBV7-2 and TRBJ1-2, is GAGVSQSPSNKVTEKGKDVELRCDPISGHTALYWYRQSLGQGLEFLIYFQGNSAPDKSGLPSDRFSAERTGGSVSTLTIQRTQQEDSAVYLCASSWGQGAYGYTFGSGTRLTVV.

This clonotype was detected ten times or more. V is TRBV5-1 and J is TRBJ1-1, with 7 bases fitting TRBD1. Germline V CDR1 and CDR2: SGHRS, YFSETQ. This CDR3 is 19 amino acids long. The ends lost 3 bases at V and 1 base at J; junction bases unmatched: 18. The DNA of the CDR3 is TGCGCCAGCAGCTGGGGGACAGTCAGTTTGAGTCCGGGGAACACTGAAGCTTTCTTT. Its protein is CASSWGTVSLSPGNTEAFF.

The CDR3 here is CATSERSAGTDTQYF. The DNA for the CDR3 is TGTGCCACCAGTGAGCGGAGCGCGGGCACAGATACGCAGTATTTT. The rearrangement links TRBV24-1 to TRBJ2-3; D remains ambiguous. Trimming stripped 4 bases from V and 1 base from J, with 11 bases between. The CDR3 has 15 amino acids. The germline gives CDR1 KGHDR, CDR2 SFDVKD.

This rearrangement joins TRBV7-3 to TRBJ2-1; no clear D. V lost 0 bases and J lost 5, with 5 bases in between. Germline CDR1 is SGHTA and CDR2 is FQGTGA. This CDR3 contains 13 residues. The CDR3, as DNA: TGTGCCAGCAGCTTAACAGAGGACAATGAGCAGTTCTTC. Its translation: CASSLTEDNEQFF.

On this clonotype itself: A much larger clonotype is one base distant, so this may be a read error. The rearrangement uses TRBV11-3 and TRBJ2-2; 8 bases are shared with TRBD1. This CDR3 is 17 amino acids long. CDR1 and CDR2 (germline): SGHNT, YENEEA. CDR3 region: CASSPGQGAWNTGELLF. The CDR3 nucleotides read TGTGCCAGCAGCCCAGGGCAGGGGGCTTGGAACACCGGGGAGCTGCTTTTT.

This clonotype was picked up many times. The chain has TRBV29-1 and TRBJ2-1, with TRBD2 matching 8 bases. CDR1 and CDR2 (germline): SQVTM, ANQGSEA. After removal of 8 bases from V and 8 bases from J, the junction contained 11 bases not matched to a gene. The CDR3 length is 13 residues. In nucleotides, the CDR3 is TGCAGCTCCCTGGGGGCGGGAGGCGATGAGCAGTTCTTC. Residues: CSSLGAGGDEQFF.

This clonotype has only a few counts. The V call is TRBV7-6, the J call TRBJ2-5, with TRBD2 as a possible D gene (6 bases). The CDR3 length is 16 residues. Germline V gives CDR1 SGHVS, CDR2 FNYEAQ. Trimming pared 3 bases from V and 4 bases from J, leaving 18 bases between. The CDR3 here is CASSFPTSGSPETQYF. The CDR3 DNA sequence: TGTGCCAGCAGCTTTCCGACTAGTGGTAGTCCAGAGACCCAGTACTTC.

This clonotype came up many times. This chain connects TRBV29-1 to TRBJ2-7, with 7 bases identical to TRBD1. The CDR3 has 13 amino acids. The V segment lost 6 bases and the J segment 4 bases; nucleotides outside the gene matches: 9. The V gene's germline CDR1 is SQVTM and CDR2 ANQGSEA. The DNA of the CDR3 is TGCAGCGTGAAGAGACAGGGAATATACGAGCAGTACTTC. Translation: CSVKRQGIYEQYF.

The CDR3 sequence is CASSEDRGHQPQHF. In nucleotides, the CDR3 is TGTGCCAGCAGTGAAGACAGGGGACATCAGCCCCAGCATTTT. The chain couples TRBV2 to TRBJ1-5; 7 nucleotides agree with TRBD1. This CDR3 is built from 14 residues. CDR1 and CDR2 (germline): SNHLY, FYNNEI. With V trimmed by 1 base and J by 5 bases, 2 bases remained unmatched.

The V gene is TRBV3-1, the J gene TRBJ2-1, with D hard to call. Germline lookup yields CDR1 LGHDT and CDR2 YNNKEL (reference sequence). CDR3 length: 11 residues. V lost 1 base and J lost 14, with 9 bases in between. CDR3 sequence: CASSQGPFEFF. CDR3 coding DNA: TGTGCCAGCAGCCAAGGGCCGTTTGAGTTCTTC.

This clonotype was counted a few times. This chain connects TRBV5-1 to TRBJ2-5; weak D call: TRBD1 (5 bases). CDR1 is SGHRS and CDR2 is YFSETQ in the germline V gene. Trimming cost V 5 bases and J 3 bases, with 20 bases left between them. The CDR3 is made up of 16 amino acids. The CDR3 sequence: CASSLKGRVVEETQYF. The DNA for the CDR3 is TGCGCCAGCAGTCTAAAGGGCAGGGTTGTGGAAGAGACCCAGTACTTC.

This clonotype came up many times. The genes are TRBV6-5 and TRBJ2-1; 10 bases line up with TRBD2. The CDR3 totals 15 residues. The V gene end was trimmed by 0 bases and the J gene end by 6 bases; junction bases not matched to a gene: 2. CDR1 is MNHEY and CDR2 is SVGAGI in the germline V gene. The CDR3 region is CASSYSSGRSNEQFF. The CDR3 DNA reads TGTGCCAGCAGTTACTCTAGCGGGAGGTCCAATGAGCAGTTCTTC.

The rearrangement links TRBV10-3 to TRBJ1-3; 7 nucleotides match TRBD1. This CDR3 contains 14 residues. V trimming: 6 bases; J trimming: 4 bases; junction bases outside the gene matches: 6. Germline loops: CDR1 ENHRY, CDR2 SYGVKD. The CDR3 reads CAIRATGSGNTIYF. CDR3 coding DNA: TGTGCCATCAGGGCGACAGGGAGCGGAAACACCATATATTTT.

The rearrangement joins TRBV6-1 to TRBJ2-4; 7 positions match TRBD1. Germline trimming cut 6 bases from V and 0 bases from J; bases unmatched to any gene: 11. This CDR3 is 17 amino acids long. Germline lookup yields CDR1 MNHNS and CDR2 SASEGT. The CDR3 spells CASRIIQGRLAKNIQYF. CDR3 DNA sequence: TGTGCCAGCAGAATCATACAGGGGAGACTAGCCAAAAACATTCAGTACTTC.

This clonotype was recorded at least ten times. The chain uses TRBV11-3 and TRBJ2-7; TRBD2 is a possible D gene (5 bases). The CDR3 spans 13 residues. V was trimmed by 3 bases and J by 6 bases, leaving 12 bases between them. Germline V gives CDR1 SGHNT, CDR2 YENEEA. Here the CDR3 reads CASSFGENTEQYF. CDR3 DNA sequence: TGTGCCAGCAGCTTTGGGGAGAACACCGAGCAGTACTTC.